Shown below are 18 T cell receptor beta chains from a single sample sequenced in a study of blood T cells in healthy people across ages. The second PCR ran about 6 to 11 cycles with a sample-barcoded 5' primer and J-beta primers. MiXCR was run by TCRdb on the 5' RACE reads, yielding one entry per CDR3 protein. In the table there are a few hundred thousand distinct CDR3 sequences, roughly 28% of which are singletons. Sequencing used blood. The origin of the receptors is a woman aged 70-85 years in good health.

This clonotype has just one count. This chain joins TRBV19 and TRBJ2-1; 10 bases agree with TRBD2. CDR1 is LNHDA, CDR2 SQIVND, per germline (reference sequence). The CDR3 is made up of 17 amino acids. Trimming removed 3 bases from V and 9 bases from J; junction bases left unmatched: 14. The CDR3 is CASSIIFQLAGNAEQFF. CDR3 DNA: TGTGCCAGTAGTATCATTTTTCAACTAGCGGGAAATGCTGAGCAGTTCTTC.

This clonotype showed up just a few times. The gene calls are TRBV7-2 and TRBJ2-5; weak D call: TRBD2 (5 bases). This CDR3 region has 14 residues. Germline V gene lookup returns CDR1 SGHTA and CDR2 FQGNSA. Trimming shortened V by 2 bases and J by 4 bases, and 11 bases separated the two germline ends. The CDR3 sequence: CASSLWYRGETQYF. The CDR3 nucleotides are TGTGCCAGCAGCTTATGGTACCGGGGAGAGACCCAGTACTTC. Drawing the rest from reference TRBV7-2 and TRBJ2-5, the complete variable domain is GAGVSQSPSNKVTEKGKDVELRCDPISGHTALYWYRQSLGQGLEFLIYFQGNSAPDKSGLPSDRFSAERTGGSVSTLTIQRTQQEDSAVYLCASSLWYRGETQYFGPGTRLLVL.

This clonotype was observed a few times. The chain uses TRBV9 and TRBJ2-3, with D perhaps matching TRBD2 (7 bases). The CDR3 has 15 residues. Per germline, CDR1 SGDLS and CDR2 YYNGEE. With 4 bases removed from V and 3 bases from J, the gap between germline ends came to 15 bases. CDR3 DNA sequence: TGTGCCAGCAGCCTGGGGGGGCGCGAGACAGATACGCAGTATTTT. This sequence encodes CASSLGGRETDTQYF.

The chain is built from TRBV12-3 or TRBV12-4 and TRBJ2-3; TRBD1 matches 8 bases. V was pared by 4 bases and J by 5 bases, with 8 bases of the junction left unmatched. The CDR3 extends over 15 amino acids. The CDR3 DNA follows: TGTGCCAGCAGTTCCCGGACAGGGATGGAAGATACGCAGTATTTT. Translating it yields CASSSRTGMEDTQYF.

In this sample, this clonotype turned up a few times. The rearrangement links TRBV7-6 to TRBJ2-1, with 11 bases matching TRBD1. The germline V gene has CDR1 SGHVS and CDR2 FNYEAQ. V was clipped by 6 bases and J by 3 bases; unmatched bases: 7. The CDR3 has 16 residues. CDR3 amino acids: CASSYSGTGGYNEQFF. CDR3 nucleotides: TGTGCCAGCAGTTATTCCGGGACAGGGGGCTACAATGAGCAGTTCTTC.

The CDR3 here is CSARDPRQGWETQYF. The DNA for the CDR3 is TGCAGTGCTAGAGACCCCCGACAGGGCTGGGAGACCCAGTACTTC. This chain uses TRBV20-1 with TRBJ2-5; TRBD1 aligns across 7 bases. This CDR3 has 15 amino acids. Trimming removed 0 bases from V and 5 bases from J; junction bases left unmatched: 9. Per the germline V gene, CDR1 is DFQATT and CDR2 is SNEGSKA (reference sequence).

The chain joins TRBV20-1 to TRBJ1-1; D gene ambiguous. V shed 3 bases and J shed 5 bases, with 13 bases lying between them. This CDR3 is built from 13 residues. Germline V gives CDR1 DFQATT, CDR2 SNEGSKA (reference sequence). CDR3 DNA: TGCAGTGCTAGGCCCAAAGGGTTGACTGAAGCTTTCTTT. Amino acid sequence: CSARPKGLTEAFF.

This clonotype has just a few counts. The chain couples TRBV7-2 to TRBJ2-5, with D possibly TRBD2 on 5 matching bases. Per the germline V gene, CDR1 is SGHTA and CDR2 is FQGNSA. Trimming pared 4 bases from V and 5 bases from J, leaving 14 bases between. The CDR3 length is 14 residues. The CDR3 protein is CASSSRSSRETQYF. CDR3 in DNA: TGTGCCAGCAGCTCGCGCTCTAGCCGGGAGACCCAGTACTTC.

To note about this clonotype: An end of the junction does not agree with germline; a read error may underlie this. J is TRBJ2-5 and V is TRBV9, with D perhaps matching TRBD2 (6 bases). The germline V gene encodes CDR1 SGDLS and CDR2 YYNGEE. This CDR3 contains 16 residues. CDR3 nucleotides: TGTGCCAGCAGCGTAGCTGCTGGGACTCAGCAAGAGATCCAGTACTTC. As protein: CASSVAAGTQQEIQYF.

This clonotype showed up just a few times. The genes are TRBV19 and TRBJ2-5; D gene unclear. The J call may be faulty, since TRBJ2-7 better matches the DNA end. This CDR3 has 13 residues. Looked up from germline, CDR1 is LNHDA and CDR2 is SQIVND (reference sequence). Here the CDR3 reads CASSSPPLYEQYF. CDR3 in DNA: TGTGCCAGTAGCTCGCCACCTCTGTACGAGCAGTACTTC.

The rearrangement uses TRBV20-1 and TRBJ1-2, with D unresolved. Trimming stripped 1 base from V and 4 bases from J, with 16 bases between. Per the germline V gene, CDR1 is DFQATT and CDR2 is SNEGSKA (reference sequence). The length of the CDR3 is 15 residues. The CDR3 DNA follows: TGCAGTGCTAGAGTACAACCCCTTGGGATCTATGGCTACACCTTC. Encoded protein: CSARVQPLGIYGYTF.

V is TRBV5-1 and J is TRBJ2-1, with TRBD1 matching 7 bases. The CDR3 is 12 residues long. CDR1 is SGHRS, CDR2 YFSETQ, per germline. The ends lost 4 bases at V and 9 bases at J; junction bases unmatched: 4. The CDR3 DNA sequence: TGCGCCAGCAGCCCCACAGGGGCTGAGCAGTTCTTC. Its translation is CASSPTGAEQFF.

This clonotype showed up just a few times. One junction end does not reproduce the germline sequence, and a read error may be involved. J is TRBJ2-5 and V is TRBV12-3 or TRBV12-4; 10 nucleotides match TRBD2. This CDR3 region has 16 residues. This CDR3 is CASSPTSGAKGETQYF. The CDR3 nucleotides are TGTGCCAGCAGCCCTACTAGCGGGGCCAAGGGGGAGACCCAGTATTTC.

V is TRBV11-2 and J is TRBJ1-1, with a tentative D call TRBD1 (5 bases). The germline V and J ends were trimmed by 5 bases and 7 bases, with 11 bases remaining between them. The CDR3 is made up of 12 amino acids. Germline V gives CDR1 SGHAT, CDR2 FQNNGV. The CDR3 coding sequence is TGTGCCAGCAGCGCTACAGGAGGTGAAGCTTTCTTT. Protein: CASSATGGEAFF.

In its sample, this clonotype was seen a few times. The rearrangement links TRBV7-9 to TRBJ1-2; D is perhaps TRBD1 (5 bases). Germline CDR1 and CDR2: SEHNR and FQNEAQ (reference sequence). The CDR3 consists of 16 residues. The ends were cut back, 1 base at V and 0 bases at J, with 12 bases in the middle. The CDR3 loop reads CASSLDFTGPNYGYTF. In DNA, the CDR3 is TGTGCCAGCAGCTTAGATTTCACAGGACCTAACTATGGCTACACCTTC.

This clonotype occurred a few times. The chain has TRBV5-1 and TRBJ1-6; 10 positions agree with TRBD1. The CDR3 covers 16 residues. Germline-derived CDR1 and CDR2 are SGHRS and YFSETQ. With V trimmed by 4 bases and J by 7 bases, 8 bases remained unmatched. CDR3 DNA sequence: TGCGCCAGCAGCCCGCTGACAGGGGGCGGCAATTCACCCCTCCACTTT. Its translation: CASSPLTGGGNSPLHF. Full variable domain (missing parts from reference TRBV5-1 and TRBJ1-6): KAGVTQTPRYLIKTRGQQVTLSCSPISGHRSVSWYQQTPGQGLQFLFEYFSETQRNKGNFPGRFSGRQFSNSRSEMNVSTLELGDSALYLCASSPLTGGGNSPLHFGNGTRLTVT.

In its sample, this clonotype was seen a few times. The chain employs TRBV3-1 and TRBJ2-7, with D uncertain. CDR1 LGHDT and CDR2 YNNKEL come from the germline V gene (reference sequence). The CDR3 runs 11 residues. V lost 3 bases and J 4 bases, leaving 4 bases between the germline ends. CDR3 in amino acids: CASSHKYEQYF. The CDR3, as DNA: TGTGCCAGCAGCCACAAGTACGAGCAGTACTTC.

V usage is TRBV7-9 and J usage is TRBJ1-4; 7 bases are a match to TRBD1. Losses at the gene ends were 3 bases for V and 13 bases for J; bases not matched to a gene: 5. Germline CDR1 and CDR2: SEHNR and FQNEAQ (reference sequence). The CDR3 contains 12 residues. CDR3 coding DNA: TGTGCCAGCAGCTTCCAAGGGGGCCTACTGTTTTTT. Its protein is CASSFQGGLLFF.